The clone carrying this TCR beta chain was observed a few times. The antigen remains unidentified. Time point noted: patch test 3, about 24 weeks after DPC sensitization. This sample's treatment: therapeutic diphenylcyclopropenone sensitization with weekly scalp DPC. Total RNA was extracted from unfractionated whole blood. TCRdb reanalysed the RACE reads using MiXCR and keeps one entry per CDR3 protein. The sample has 120,000 or so distinct CDR3 sequences, 10% to 12% seen once. There are 14 residues in the CDR3. Trimming at V came to 4 bases and at J to 7 bases, leaving 8 bases not matched to a gene. From germline, CDR1 is SQVTM and CDR2 ANQGSEA. This record belongs to a study of human T cells and chemical hapten exposure. For the study at large: Minor volume differences among pooled libraries chiefly drove per-sample TCR yield variation.

Broader study findings: Expanded TCR sets contained significantly more large CDR3 similarity clusters than controls.

This TCR was sampled from a woman aged 50 to 65 with alopecia areata. Some clones in this sample may be carry-over from other donors' samples. Sequenced material: whole blood, taken in connection with sensitization to the hapten diphenylcyclopropenone (DPC). The chain is built from TRBV29-1 and TRBJ1-2, with 11 bases identical to TRBD1. CDR3 sequence reads: CSVGRKGTGGGYTF. DNA for the CDR3: TGCAGCGTTGGAAGAAAGGGGACAGGGGGTGGCTACACCTTC.